This T cell receptor beta chain appears in the sequencing data of a study of neurological immune-mediated disorders. Study-wide background: The disease course was relapsing-remitting in approximately 30 and secondary progressive in about 9% of the roughly 35 multiple sclerosis patients.

Comment on this clonotype: Its antigen is as yet unknown.

Study-level findings and limits: The study found the most TCR clonal expansion in HTLV-1-associated myelopathy and the least in multiple sclerosis, below healthy controls.

The method for making cDNA was 5'RACE, and it used 10-nucleotide random UMIs. TCRdb analysed the 5' RACE reads with MiXCR anew, one entry per CDR3 protein. The sample records about 55,000 distinct CDR3 sequences, less than 4.5% being singletons. Trimming removed 6 bases at V and 4 bases at J, with 9 bases between. The CDR3 extends over 12 amino acids. This sequence originates from a man between 25 and 39 years old with multiple sclerosis. The chain employs TRBV12-3 or TRBV12-4 and TRBJ1-2; D not certain. Material for sequencing was PBMCs. CDR3 nucleotide sequence: TGTGCCAGCAGCCTCCTGGGCTATGGCTACACCTTC. This gives the protein CASSLLGYGYTF.